These 26 T cell receptor beta chains share one sample of origin, sequenced in a study of blood T cell repertoires in COVID-19. Profiling relied on immunoSEQ multiplex PCR, and the TCRdb table lists in-frame clones only, not all of them. The table includes some 350,000 clones, roughly 90% detected once. Sequenced: PBMCs or T cells enriched from blood (not recorded which). These receptors came from a woman in her 30s who had recovered from COVID-19.

The V gene is TRBV13, the J gene TRBJ1-4; maybe TRBD1 (5 bases). The CDR3 is 15 amino acids. Between the trimmed V and J ends, which lost 0 bases and 7 bases, there was a span of 12 bases. Germline V gene sequence: CDR1 PRHDT, CDR2 FYEKMQ (reference sequence). The CDR3 sequence: CASSLGQGAGEKLFF. CDR3 DNA: TGTGCCAGCAGCTTAGGCCAGGGTGCTGGTGAAAAACTGTTTTTT.

The chain couples TRBV18 to TRBJ1-5, with D maybe TRBD1 (6 bases). The CDR3 has 17 amino acids. V lost 4 bases, J lost 9 bases, and 25 bases lay in between. Per germline, CDR1 KGHSH and CDR2 LQKENI. CDR3 DNA sequence: TGTGCCAGCTCACGCGAACTGCCGACAGGTTCGGAATGGCCCCAGCATTTT. This codes for CASSRELPTGSEWPQHF.

The V call is TRBV4-1, the J call TRBJ2-1; TRBD2 matches at 11 bases. V was clipped by 8 bases and J by 6 bases; unmatched bases: 12. The CDR3 loop spans 16 amino acids. Germline V gene lookup returns CDR1 MGHRA and CDR2 YSYEKL. The DNA of the CDR3 is TGCGCCAGCGTCCGAGATAGCGGGAGGGCCACCAATGAGCAGTTCTTC. It yields the protein CASVRDSGRATNEQFF.

The chain links TRBV19 to TRBJ1-2; perhaps TRBD1 as D (6 bases). Germline V gene sequence: CDR1 LNHDA, CDR2 SQIVND (reference sequence). CDR3 length equals 15 residues. Trimming cost V 4 bases and J 6 bases, with 18 bases left between them. The CDR3 loop reads CASSTPDRPLHGYTF. In nucleotides, the CDR3 is TGTGCCAGTAGTACCCCCGACAGGCCACTGCATGGCTACACCTTC.

The chain carries TRBV11-3 and TRBJ2-1, with 8 bases aligning to TRBD2. Germline lookup yields CDR1 SGHNT and CDR2 YENEEA. This CDR3 is 15 amino acids long. Losses at the gene ends were 2 bases for V and 4 bases for J; bases not matched to a gene: 4. The CDR3 nucleotides are TGTGCCAGCAGCTTAAGCGGGAGTACTTACAATGAGCAGTTCTTC. Its translation: CASSLSGSTYNEQFF.

The V call is TRBV7-9, the J call TRBJ2-1; 8 bases map to TRBD2. Germline values: CDR1 SEHNR, CDR2 FQNEAQ (reference sequence). After removal of 0 bases from V and 6 bases from J, the junction contained 4 bases not matched to a gene. The CDR3 is made up of 15 amino acids. The CDR3 sequence is CASSLAGTRRNEQFF. Here the CDR3 DNA reads TGTGCCAGCAGCTTAGCGGGGACTAGACGCAATGAGCAGTTCTTC. Supplemented by reference TRBV7-9 and TRBJ2-1, the full variable domain reads DTGVSQNPRHKITKRGQNVTFRCDPISEHNRLYWYRQTLGQGPEFLTYFQNEAQLEKSRLLSDRFSAERPKGSFSTLEIQRTEQGDSAMYLCASSLAGTRRNEQFFGPGTRLTVL.

The chain joins TRBV9 to TRBJ2-3, with 11 bases identical to TRBD2. The length of the CDR3 is 15 residues. V was pared by 4 bases and J by 1 base, with 2 bases of the junction left unmatched. Germline V gene data show CDR1 as SGDLS and CDR2 as YYNGEE. CDR3 sequence reads: CASSQLAGGTDTQYF. The CDR3 DNA reads as TGTGCCAGCAGCCAACTAGCGGGGGGCACAGATACGCAGTATTTT.

J is TRBJ1-4 and V is TRBV7-8; 7 positions agree with TRBD1. CDR1 is SGHVS, CDR2 FQNEAQ, per germline. V lost 3 bases to trimming and J lost 8 bases; unmatched junction nucleotides: 9. The length of the CDR3 is 15 residues. The CDR3 DNA is TGTGCCAGCAGCTTTATGACAGGGCCTGGGGAAAAACTGTTTTTT. It yields the protein CASSFMTGPGEKLFF.

J is TRBJ2-7 and V is TRBV7-6; TRBD2 aligns across 9 bases. The CDR3 covers 15 residues. V dropped 1 base and J dropped 3; count of bases not matched to a gene: 4. From germline, CDR1 is SGHVS and CDR2 FNYEAQ. For the CDR3, the DNA is TGTGCCAGCAGCTTAGTAGCGGGAGCGGGCTACGAGCAGTACTTC. This sequence encodes CASSLVAGAGYEQYF.

This rearrangement joins TRBV7-2 to TRBJ2-3, with 9 bases identical to TRBD2. The germline CDR1 and CDR2 sequences are SGHTA and FQGNSA. This CDR3 is built from 16 residues. Trimming removed 5 bases from V and 5 bases from J; junction bases left unmatched: 11. The CDR3 DNA sequence: TGTGCCAGCAGCCCAGGCCGCGGGGGGGCCGGAGATACGCAGTATTTT. It encodes CASSPGRGGAGDTQYF.

The chain combines TRBV7-9 with TRBJ1-1; D is ambiguous. V dropped 3 bases and J dropped 4 bases, with 12 bases sitting between them. This CDR3 is built from 14 residues. Per germline, CDR1 SEHNR and CDR2 FQNEAQ (reference sequence). This CDR3 is CASSFWREGTEAFF. DNA of the CDR3: TGTGCCAGCAGCTTTTGGCGGGAAGGCACTGAAGCTTTCTTT.

This clone was recorded a few times. The gene calls are TRBV7-2 and TRBJ2-1, with D perhaps TRBD2 (5 bases). Germline lookup yields CDR1 SGHTA and CDR2 FQGNSA. There are 14 residues in the CDR3. V was trimmed by 0 bases and J by 10 bases, leaving 13 bases between them. The CDR3 protein is CASSLATRSGEQFF. CDR3 coding DNA: TGTGCCAGCAGCTTAGCAACAAGGTCGGGGGAGCAGTTCTTC.

V and J are TRBV10-1 and TRBJ2-3, with TRBD1 identical over 7 bases. From germline, CDR1 is WNHNN and CDR2 SYGVQD (reference sequence). This CDR3 has 17 amino acids. The trim removed 5 bases at V and 0 bases at J, leaving 11 bases unmatched. The CDR3 protein is CASSPHPDRESTDTQYF. The CDR3 nucleotides are TGCGCCAGCAGTCCCCATCCCGACAGGGAGAGCACAGATACGCAGTATTTT.

The chain uses TRBV4-1 and TRBJ1-3; tentatively, D is TRBD1 (6 bases). CDR1 is MGHRA and CDR2 is YSYEKL in the germline V gene. Trimming removed 8 bases at V and 0 bases at J, with 17 bases between. The length of the CDR3 is 16 residues. CDR3 sequence: CASRRTDFSSGNTIYF. The CDR3 DNA reads TGCGCCAGCCGAAGGACAGACTTTTCCTCTGGAAACACCATATATTTT.

The chain combines TRBV2 with TRBJ1-5; 8 bases are shared with TRBD1. The CDR3 has 15 amino acids. From germline, CDR1 is SNHLY and CDR2 FYNNEI. V lost 4 bases, J lost 4 bases, and 6 bases stayed unmatched. CDR3 in amino acids: CASSGFGQGNQPQHF. CDR3 bases: TGTGCCAGCAGTGGATTCGGACAGGGAAATCAGCCCCAGCATTTT.

This clone was seen at least ten times. The rearrangement uses TRBV6-1 and TRBJ1-3, with 10 bases that match TRBD1. CDR1 MNHNS and CDR2 SASEGT come from the germline V gene. V gave up 1 base and J gave up 8 bases; unmatched junction bases: 5. The CDR3 spans 15 residues. The CDR3 DNA follows: TGTGCCAGCAGTGAAGGAAGGACAGGGGGAGACACCATATATTTT. This codes for CASSEGRTGGDTIYF.

The V gene is TRBV14, the J gene TRBJ2-5; 12 bases agree with TRBD2. The germline gives CDR1 SGHDN, CDR2 FVKESK. V gave up 0 bases and J gave up 5 bases; unmatched junction bases: 4. This CDR3 has 16 residues. CDR3 sequence: CASSQDPSGRVETQYF. In nucleotides, the CDR3 is TGTGCCAGCAGCCAAGATCCTAGCGGGAGGGTCGAGACCCAGTACTTC. Complete variable domain (other parts from reference TRBV14 and TRBJ2-5): EAGVTQFPSHSVIEKGQTVTLRCDPISGHDNLYWYRRVMGKEIKFLLHFVKESKQDESGMPNNRFLAERTGGTYSTLKVQPAELEDSGVYFCASSQDPSGRVETQYFGPGTRLLVL.

In its sample, this clone was seen once. The chain links TRBV18 to TRBJ1-1; D possibly corresponds to TRBD1 (6 bases). CDR1 and CDR2 from the germline V gene are KGHSH and LQKENI. The CDR3 is 16 residues long. V lost 4 bases to trimming and J lost 2 bases, with 17 bases between them. CDR3 sequence: CASSRVDSLPNTEAFF. In DNA, the CDR3 is TGTGCCAGCTCACGCGTGGACAGCCTCCCAAACACTGAAGCTTTCTTT.

The chain combines TRBV18 with TRBJ2-6; the D gene is possibly TRBD1 (5 bases). The CDR3 consists of 15 residues. The V gene's germline CDR1 is KGHSH and CDR2 LQKENI. The V and J ends lost 1 base and 4 bases respectively, with 8 bases between them. The chain's CDR3 is CASSPQGPGANVLTF. The CDR3 DNA follows: TGTGCCAGCTCACCACAGGGGCCCGGGGCCAACGTCCTGACTTTC.

The chain has TRBV10-1 and TRBJ1-1; D perhaps matches TRBD1 (5 bases). The CDR3 is made up of 15 amino acids. CDR1 is WNHNN, CDR2 SYGVQD, per germline (reference sequence). Trimming pared 5 bases from V and 0 bases from J, leaving 13 bases between. CDR3 nucleotide sequence: TGCGCCAGCAGTAGATTGACAGCGATGAACACTGAAGCTTTCTTT. As protein: CASSRLTAMNTEAFF.

The chain is built from TRBV9 and TRBJ2-5; TRBD1 matches at 12 bases. Germline V gene data show CDR1 as SGDLS and CDR2 as YYNGEE. With 4 bases clipped from V and 5 bases from J, the junction kept 6 bases outside the gene matches. The CDR3 runs 15 residues. The CDR3 DNA is TGTGCCAGCAGCTCGGGGACAGGGGGCGCCGAGACCCAGTACTTC. This encodes CASSSGTGGAETQYF.

V usage is TRBV9 and J usage is TRBJ2-7; maybe TRBD2 (6 bases). The germline V and J ends were trimmed by 3 bases and 0 bases, with 13 bases remaining between them. The CDR3 length is 15 residues. Germline V CDR1 and CDR2: SGDLS, YYNGEE. The CDR3 sequence: CASSARAGSSYEQYF. The CDR3 bases are TGTGCCAGCAGCGCGCGGGCGGGAAGCTCCTACGAGCAGTACTTC.

The chain uses TRBV3-1 (or the pseudogene TRBV3-2) and TRBJ2-3; 8 nucleotides align to TRBD2. The V gene's germline CDR1 is LGHDT and CDR2 YNNKEL (reference sequence). The CDR3 spans 14 residues. Trimming took 1 base from V and 14 from J; bases not matched to a gene: 11. The CDR3 sequence: CASSQGVGRASLYF. The CDR3 DNA follows: TGTGCCAGCAGCCAAGGGGTCGGGAGGGCTAGCCTGTATTTT.

This chain joins TRBV6-5 and TRBJ1-2; 7 bases agree with TRBD1. The V gene's germline CDR1 is MNHEY and CDR2 SVGAGI. This CDR3 region has 15 residues. V dropped 2 bases and J dropped 4; count of bases not matched to a gene: 7. This CDR3 is CASSYTLDRSYGYTF. DNA for the CDR3: TGTGCCAGCAGTTACACATTGGACAGGTCCTATGGCTACACCTTC.

This clone occurred many times. The chain employs TRBV19 and TRBJ1-2; 7 bases agree with TRBD1. CDR1 and CDR2 (germline): LNHDA, SQIVND (reference sequence). The junction had 4 bases not matched to a gene; V was cut back by 7 bases and J by 5 bases. The CDR3 extends over 12 amino acids. The chain's CDR3 is CASTEQGYGYTF. The CDR3, as DNA: TGTGCCAGTACTGAACAGGGGTATGGCTACACCTTC.

The rearrangement links TRBV6-5 to TRBJ2-2, with a possible D match to TRBD2 (5 bases). V lost 0 bases and J 11 bases, leaving 16 bases between the germline ends. The CDR3 loop spans 15 amino acids. CDR1 is MNHEY, CDR2 SVGAGI, per germline. The CDR3 DNA reads TGTGCCAGCAGTTACTCGTGGACTGCGCACGTAGAGCTGTTTTTT. It encodes CASSYSWTAHVELFF.